This T cell receptor (beta chain) is drawn from a study of PD-1 blockade in classical Hodgkin lymphoma. Using immunoSEQ multiplex PCR, the repertoire was profiled, and TCRdb retains in-frame clones only, with some absent. The sample has 60,000 or so clones, roughly nine tenths seen once. Every one of the patients relapsed after autologous stem cell transplantation (brentuximab vedotin exposure was variable). This CDR3 has 15 amino acids. Trimming removed 0 bases from V and 1 base from J, with 9 bases in between. The V gene's germline CDR1 is MNHEY and CDR2 SVGAGI. The genes are TRBV6-5 and TRBJ2-5; maybe TRBD1 (6 bases). The TCR sequence derives from a human donor with classical Hodgkin lymphoma. The sequencing here drew on peripheral blood mononuclear cells (PBMCs), taken at baseline. The CDR3 here is CASSYSRDTQETQYF. DNA for the CDR3: TGTGCCAGCAGTTACTCCCGGGACACCCAAGAGACCCAGTACTTC.